This is a list of T cell receptor beta chains from one sample in a study of T cell repertoires in cytomegalovirus infection. TCRdb passed the reads through MiXCR, listing each CDR3 protein once. The sample contains around 330,000 distinct CDR3 sequences, roughly 16% of which appear only once. Material: PBMCs. The receptors here all came from a human donor in good health (CMV status not recorded). Some clones in this sample may be carry-over from other donors' samples. The CDR3 runs from the conserved cysteine through the conserved F or W. The D gene is left open where the match is weak. Rows give clone size only sometimes, using once, few, many, or a class for an expanded clone.

. | . | TRBJ2-5 | TRBV20-1 | TGCAGTGCGGGGATCGCCTGGGAGACCCAGTACTTC | CSAGIAWETQYF
TRBD1 | few | TRBJ1-2 | TRBV12-3/TRBV12-4 | TGTGCCAGCAGTCCGGACAGGGGTCGTGGCTACACCTTC | CASSPDRGRGYTF
. | . | TRBJ2-3 | TRBV5-5 | TGTGCCAGCAGCCCGGAAAGCTACATCACAGATACGCAGTATTTT | CASSPESYITDTQYF
TRBD1 | many | TRBJ1-1 | TRBV4-1 | TGCGCCAGCAGCCCATCCCAGGGGGGGAACACTGAAGCTTTCTTT | CASSPSQGGNTEAFF
. | many | TRBJ2-3 | TRBV7-8 | TGTGCCAGCAGGAGCTTTAGGGATACGCAGTATTTT | CASRSFRDTQYF
TRBD2 | many | TRBJ2-3 | TRBV2 | TGTGCCAGCAGTCCAAGACTAGCGGGGGGGGTGGATACGCAGTATTTT | CASSPRLAGGVDTQYF
. | . | TRBJ2-6 | TRBV7-2 | TGTGCCAGCAGCTTAGTCACCGGGGCTGGGGCCAACGTCCTGACTTTC | CASSLVTGAGANVLTF
. | . | TRBJ1-1 | TRBV6-6 | TGTGCCAGCAGTTACACAGGTGCCCTGAGGACTGAAGCTTTCTTT | CASSYTGALRTEAFF
. | few | TRBJ1-1 | TRBV12-5 | TGTGCTAGTGGTTTGGGCAGGGGGAACACTGAAGCTTTCTTT | CASGLGRGNTEAFF
. | . | TRBJ1-4 | TRBV2 | TGTGCCAGCAGACCGGGACTTGCCGACAATGAAAAACTGTTTTTT | CASRPGLADNEKLFF
TRBD2 | many | TRBJ2-3 | TRBV4-2 | TGTGCCAGCAGCCAAGAGGCTAGCGGGGGTGCAGATACGCAGTATTTT | CASSQEASGGADTQYF
TRBD1 | many | TRBJ1-5 | TRBV28 | TGTGCCAGCAGTTTCGACAGGGATAGTCAGCCCCAGCATTTT | CASSFDRDSQPQHF
. | few | TRBJ2-5 | TRBV20-1 | TGCAGTGCTAGAGCCCTTGGGGCCCCCGAGGAAGAGACCCAGTACTTC | CSARALGAPEEETQYF
. | . | TRBJ2-6 | TRBV5-5 | TGTGCCAGCAGCTTGGATCCGGGGGCTGGGGCCAACGTCCTGACTTTC | CASSLDPGAGANVLTF
TRBD1 | . | TRBJ2-2 | TRBV19 | TGTGCCAGTAGTCCAGGGGGAGCGACAGCCGACACCGGGGAGCTGTTTTTT | CASSPGGATADTGELFF
. | . | TRBJ2-3 | TRBV2 | TGTGCCAGCAGGGAGCAGAGGGCAGAGACCACAGATACGCAGTATTTT | CASREQRAETTDTQYF
TRBD2 | many | TRBJ2-3 | TRBV15 | TGTGCCACCAGCAGGTCTAGCGGGGTAACAGATACGCAGTATTTT | CATSRSSGVTDTQYF
. | . | TRBJ2-2 | TRBV19 | TGTGCCAGTAGTATAGACGGGGCTCCCGGGGTTCTCGGGGAGCTGTTTTTT | CASSIDGAPGVLGELFF
. | few | TRBJ2-2 | TRBV29-1 | TGCAGCGTTGCTAGCCCGAACACCGGGGAGCTGTTTTTT | CSVASPNTGELFF
TRBD1 | . | TRBJ1-1 | TRBV19 | TGTGCCAGTAGTCACCCACCGACAGGGACGAACACTGAAGCTTTCTTT | CASSHPPTGTNTEAFF
. | many | TRBJ1-2 | TRBV7-9 | TGTGCCAGCAGCTTGGGGCAGACAGGTTCCGACTATGGCTACACCTTC | CASSLGQTGSDYGYTF
TRBD1 | many | TRBJ2-7 | TRBV28 | TGTGCCAGCAGCTTAACAGGGGGAGAGTCCTACGAGCAGTACTTC | CASSLTGGESYEQYF
TRBD2 | . | TRBJ2-1 | TRBV6-6 | TGTGCCAGCAGTTACGGGGCTAGCGGGGGCCTAGCCAATGAGCAGTTCTTC | CASSYGASGGLANEQFF
TRBD1 | . | TRBJ1-4 | TRBV20-1 | TGCAGTGCCCCGGGACAGGGGAGTGAAAAACTGTTTTTT | CSAPGQGSEKLFF
. | few | TRBJ1-5 | TRBV12-3/TRBV12-4 | TGTGCCAGCAGTTTACAACAGGGTAATCAGCCCCAGCATTTT | CASSLQQGNQPQHF
. | . | TRBJ1-1 | TRBV20-1 | TGCAGTGCTAGAGATATACTAAGGTCCGGGACACCTACTTCGAACACTGAAGCTTTCTTT | CSARDILRSGTPTSNTEAFF
. | many | TRBJ2-7 | TRBV6-1 | TGTGCCAGCACTCTCACCCTCAGGAGCGAGCAGTACTTC | CASTLTLRSEQYF
TRBD2 | few | TRBJ2-1 | TRBV7-2 | TGTGCCAGCAGCTTAGACCCCAGCGGGGGGTTAAACTCCTACAATGAGCAGTTCTTC | CASSLDPSGGLNSYNEQFF
. | . | TRBJ1-4 | TRBV12-3/TRBV12-4 | TGTGCCAGCAGCCCGACAGATAGCCGAGCAACTAATGAAAAACTGTTTTTT | CASSPTDSRATNEKLFF
. | . | TRBJ1-1 | TRBV5-1 | TGCGCCAGCAGTGAGCCTGGGGGTTCGGCTTTCTTT | CASSEPGGSAFF
. | many | TRBJ1-1 | TRBV6-2/TRBV6-3 | TGTGCCAGCAGACTACCTGAACAGTCCACCCCAACTGAAGCTTTCTTT | CASRLPEQSTPTEAFF
TRBD1 | once | TRBJ2-5 | TRBV29-1 | TGCAGCGTGCCGGGACAGGTCGAAGGGACCCAGTACTTC | CSVPGQVEGTQYF
. | many | TRBJ1-1 | TRBV6-2/TRBV6-3 | TGTGCCAGCAGTTACTCGATGGGACCCTGGGGGGCTGAAGCTTTCTTT | CASSYSMGPWGAEAFF
. | . | TRBJ2-7 | TRBV6-2/TRBV6-3 | TGTGCCAGCCGCCTGGAGTCCTACGAGCAGTACTTC | CASRLESYEQYF
. | few | TRBJ1-1 | TRBV14 | TGTGCCAGCAGCCCATGGAGGGGCTTGAACACTGAAGCTTTCTTT | CASSPWRGLNTEAFF
. | . | TRBJ1-2 | TRBV3-1 | TGTGCCAGCAGCCCGGACGCCTGGACCTCCTATGGCTACACCTTC | CASSPDAWTSYGYTF
TRBD1 | many | TRBJ1-6 | TRBV5-6 | TGTGCCAGCAGCTTGTACCGGGACAGGGATAATTCACCCCTCCACTTT | CASSLYRDRDNSPLHF
. | many | TRBJ1-2 | TRBV6-6 | TGTGCCAGCAGTTACTCGACAGGCTATGGCTACACCTTC | CASSYSTGYGYTF
. | . | TRBJ1-1 | TRBV20-1 | TGCAGTGCTAGAGATGAGGGGACACCGTCAAGTTGGACTGAAGCTTTCTTT | CSARDEGTPSSWTEAFF
. | . | TRBJ1-5 | TRBV6-2/TRBV6-3 | TGTGCCAGCAGTTACCGGGCCAATCAGCCCCAGCATTTT | CASSYRANQPQHF
. | . | TRBJ2-7 | TRBV15 | TGTGCCACCAGCAGAGATCGGGCAGGGAGCTCCTACGAGCAGTACTTC | CATSRDRAGSSYEQYF
TRBD1 | few | TRBJ1-1 | TRBV6-8 | TGTGCCAGCAGGCACAGGGGTGGGACTGAAGCTTTCTTT | CASRHRGGTEAFF
. | . | TRBJ2-1 | TRBV6-6 | TGTGCCAGCAGTTACTCGAAGACTCTTGAGCAGTTCTTC | CASSYSKTLEQFF
. | . | TRBJ1-1 | TRBV12-3/TRBV12-4 | TGTGCCAGCAGCCCACGGGAAGACAGTGCTGAAGCTTTCTTT | CASSPREDSAEAFF
. | . | TRBJ1-1 | TRBV19 | TGTGCCAGTAGTATTGAGAGGGAGACTGAAGCTTTCTTT | CASSIERETEAFF
. | many | TRBJ2-3 | TRBV19 | TGTGCCAGTAGCATCTGGGCGACAGATACGCAGTATTTT | CASSIWATDTQYF
. | many | TRBJ2-7 | TRBV12-3/TRBV12-4 | TGTGCCAGCAGTTTAGCCGGGGGGCTCTCCTACGAGCAGTACTTC | CASSLAGGLSYEQYF
. | . | TRBJ2-6 | TRBV20-1 | TGCAGTGCTAGATCCACGCTTGGGACACCTGGGGCCAACGTCCTGACTTTC | CSARSTLGTPGANVLTF
. | few | TRBJ1-6 | TRBV2 | TGTGCCACCCGGGGACCGCACGAACGGGGATCACCCCTCCACTTT | CATRGPHERGSPLHF
. | many | TRBJ1-2 | TRBV4-3 | TGCGCCAGCAGCCAAGAGGCCTTGGGGGGCTATGGCTACACCTTC | CASSQEALGGYGYTF
TRBD2 | many | TRBJ2-3 | TRBV12-3/TRBV12-4 | TGTGCCAGCAGCTCCCGGACTAGCGGGGGGGTTGCAGATACGCAGTATTTT | CASSSRTSGGVADTQYF
. | many | TRBJ1-5 | TRBV12-3/TRBV12-4 | TGTGCCAGTAAACAGGGATGGAATCAGCCCCAGCATTTT | CASKQGWNQPQHF
. | many | TRBJ1-2 | TRBV7-2 | TGTGCCAGCAGCTTAGTGGGGGAAGGCTACACCTTC | CASSLVGEGYTF
. | few | TRBJ1-1 | TRBV28 | TGTGCCAGCAGTTTGTTGAGCACTGAAGCTTTCTTT | CASSLLSTEAFF